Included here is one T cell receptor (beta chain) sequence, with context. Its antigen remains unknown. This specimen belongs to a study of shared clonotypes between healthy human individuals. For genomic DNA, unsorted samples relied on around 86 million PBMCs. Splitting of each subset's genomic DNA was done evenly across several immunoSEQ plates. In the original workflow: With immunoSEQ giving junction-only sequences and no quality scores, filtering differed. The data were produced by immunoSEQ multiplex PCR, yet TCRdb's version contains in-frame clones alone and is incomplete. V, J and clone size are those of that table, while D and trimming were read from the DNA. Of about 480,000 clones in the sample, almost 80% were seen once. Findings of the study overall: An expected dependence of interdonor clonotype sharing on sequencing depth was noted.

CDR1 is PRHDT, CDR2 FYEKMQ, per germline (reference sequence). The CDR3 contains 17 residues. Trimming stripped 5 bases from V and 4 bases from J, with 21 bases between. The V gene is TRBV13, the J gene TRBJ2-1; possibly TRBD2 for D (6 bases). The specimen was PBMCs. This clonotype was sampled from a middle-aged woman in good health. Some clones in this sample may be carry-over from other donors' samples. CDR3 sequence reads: CASSPQAGQATYNEQFF. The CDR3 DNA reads TGTGCCAGCAGCCCCCAAGCGGGCCAGGCTACTTACAATGAGCAGTTCTTC. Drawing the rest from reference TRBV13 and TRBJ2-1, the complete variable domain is AAGVIQSPRHLIKEKRETATLKCYPIPRHDTVYWYQQGPGQDPQFLISFYEKMQSDKGSIPDRFSAQQFSDYHSELNMSSLELGDSALYFCASSPQAGQATYNEQFFGPGTRLTVL.